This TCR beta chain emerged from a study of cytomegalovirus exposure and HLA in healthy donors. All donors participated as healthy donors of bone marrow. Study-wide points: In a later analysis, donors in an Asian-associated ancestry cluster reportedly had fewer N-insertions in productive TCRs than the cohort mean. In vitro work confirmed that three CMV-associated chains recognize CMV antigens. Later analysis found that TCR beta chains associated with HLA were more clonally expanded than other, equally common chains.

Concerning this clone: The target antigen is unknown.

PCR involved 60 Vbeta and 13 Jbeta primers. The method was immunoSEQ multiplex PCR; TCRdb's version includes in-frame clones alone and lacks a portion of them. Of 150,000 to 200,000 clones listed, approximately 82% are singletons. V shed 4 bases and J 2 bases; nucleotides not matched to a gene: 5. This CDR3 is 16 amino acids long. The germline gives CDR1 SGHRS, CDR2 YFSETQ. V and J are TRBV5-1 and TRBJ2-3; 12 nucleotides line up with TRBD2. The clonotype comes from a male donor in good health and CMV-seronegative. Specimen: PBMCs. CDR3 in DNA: TGCGCCAGCAGCCTACGGACTAGCGGGGTCACAGATACGCAGTATTTT. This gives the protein CASSLRTSGVTDTQYF.